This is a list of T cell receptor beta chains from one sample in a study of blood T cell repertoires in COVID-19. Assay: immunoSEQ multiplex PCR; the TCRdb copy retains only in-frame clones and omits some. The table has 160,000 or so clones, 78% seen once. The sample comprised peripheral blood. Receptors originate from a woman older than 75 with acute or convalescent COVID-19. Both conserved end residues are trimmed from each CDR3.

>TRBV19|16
ASSIGPDRPRSTDTQY
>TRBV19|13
ASSIWDRSNYGYT
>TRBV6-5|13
ASSYDPGLKYGYT
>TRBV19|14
ASSAAAGQTNEKLF
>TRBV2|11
ASSLLGYNEQF
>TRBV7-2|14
ASSSSFSGGQNEQF
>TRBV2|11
ASTRRENTEAF
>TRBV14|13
ASSQDLQSTDTQY
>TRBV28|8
ASNGRPQH
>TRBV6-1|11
ASSERGSGGYT
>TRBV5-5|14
ASSLGPQGPNSPLH
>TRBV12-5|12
ASGQRGESQPQH
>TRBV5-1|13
ASSPTSGSSYEQY
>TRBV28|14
ASSLGQTASNEKLF
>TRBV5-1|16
ASSLPSRTGAAKNIQY
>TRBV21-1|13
ASSKWWAPNTEAF
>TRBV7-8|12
ASSLVYQNQPQH
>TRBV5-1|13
ASRGRHAGANVLT
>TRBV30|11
AWSKSRRETQY
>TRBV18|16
ASSQQASRGQGSYEQY
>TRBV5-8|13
ASSFRGATNEKLF
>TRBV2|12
ASTRDRGNQPQH
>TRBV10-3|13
AISESTGTQETQY
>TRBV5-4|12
ALQEEGPLGEQF
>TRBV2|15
ASRSPRRAKSNQPQH
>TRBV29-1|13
SVGLRGQNTGELF
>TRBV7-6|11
ASSLAAVETQY
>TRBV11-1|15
ASSLALRSHAKETQY
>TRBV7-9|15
ASSWGLALGYQETQY
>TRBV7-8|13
ASSLNRGYGNTIY
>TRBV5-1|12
ASSPKIGKETQY
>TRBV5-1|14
ASSLSSARLNEKLF
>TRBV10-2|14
ASSELSSGRSNEQF